The rows below give T cell receptor beta chains drawn from one sample of a study of blood T cell repertoires in COVID-19. The data were produced by immunoSEQ multiplex PCR, yet TCRdb's version contains in-frame clones alone and is incomplete. The table shows 300,000 to 400,000 clones, with approximately 90% occurring only once. The sample comprised peripheral blood. Receptor source: a man aged 30-40 years with COVID-19, enrolled during active disease. CDR3s include the opening cysteine and the closing phenylalanine or tryptophan. The order of the fields is J gene, D gene, V gene, clone size, CDR3 DNA, CDR3 protein. D genes are given only for firm matches. Expanded clones are given a class, and other clones once, few, many or no size at all.

J: TRBJ2-3
D: TRBD2
V: TRBV6-5
size: NA
DNA: TGTGCCAGCAGCCGGGGGGGCAGCACAGATACGCAGTATTTT
CDR3: CASSRGGSTDTQYF

J: TRBJ2-6
D: NA
V: TRBV2
size: NA
DNA: TGTGCCAGCACGGGAGGGACAGGGAGACCTGGGGCCAACGTCCTGACTTTC
CDR3: CASTGGTGRPGANVLTF

J: TRBJ1-6
D: NA
V: TRBV2
size: few
DNA: TGTGCCAGCAAGGGGTCCTATAATTCACCCCTCCACTTT
CDR3: CASKGSYNSPLHF

J: TRBJ1-4
D: NA
V: TRBV7-2
size: NA
DNA: TGTGCCAGCAGCTTTGGGCAGAGTAATGAAAAACTGTTTTTT
CDR3: CASSFGQSNEKLFF

J: TRBJ1-5
D: TRBD1
V: TRBV7-9
size: NA
DNA: TGTGCCAGCAGCTTACTCGGGACAGGGGATCAGCCCCAGCATTTT
CDR3: CASSLLGTGDQPQHF

J: TRBJ1-3
D: NA
V: TRBV9
size: once
DNA: TGTGCCAGCAGCGCGACAGCTGACTCTGGAAACACCATATATTTT
CDR3: CASSATADSGNTIYF

J: TRBJ2-1
D: TRBD2
V: TRBV27
size: once
DNA: TGTGCCAGGTCAACGAGCGGGAGATGGAATGAGCAGTTCTTC
CDR3: CARSTSGRWNEQFF

J: TRBJ1-6
D: NA
V: TRBV30
size: NA
DNA: TGTGCCTGGAGTCCTCCGCGGAGAAGCTCCTATAATTCACCCCTCCACTTT
CDR3: CAWSPPRRSSYNSPLHF

J: TRBJ2-5
D: TRBD2
V: TRBV4-2
size: NA
DNA: TGTGCCAGCAGCCGCGTAGCGGGGGCAGCAGAGACCCAGTACTTC
CDR3: CASSRVAGAAETQYF

J: TRBJ1-2
D: NA
V: TRBV29-1
size: few
DNA: TGCAGCGTTGAAGTAGGACTTGGCTACACCTTC
CDR3: CSVEVGLGYTF

J: TRBJ2-7
D: NA
V: TRBV27
size: few
DNA: TGTGCCAGCAGTTCCACTTACGAGCAGTACTTC
CDR3: CASSSTYEQYF

J: TRBJ2-3
D: TRBD2
V: TRBV15
size: NA
DNA: TGTGCCACCAGCGAAGCGGGAGCCATCACAGATACGCAGTATTTT
CDR3: CATSEAGAITDTQYF

J: TRBJ1-1
D: NA
V: TRBV27
size: NA
DNA: TGTGCCAGCAGACCGGACAGGAACACTGAAGCTTTCTTT
CDR3: CASRPDRNTEAFF

J: TRBJ2-1
D: TRBD2
V: TRBV29-1
size: NA
DNA: TGCAGCGTTGAAGGGCTAGCGGGAGCCCCTGAGCAGTTCTTC
CDR3: CSVEGLAGAPEQFF

J: TRBJ2-1
D: TRBD1
V: TRBV19
size: NA
DNA: TGTGCCAGTAGTACCCGGGACAGGGGGTCGGATGAGCAGTTCTTC
CDR3: CASSTRDRGSDEQFF

J: TRBJ1-3
D: NA
V: TRBV3-1/TRBV3-2
size: NA
DNA: TGTGCCAGCAGCCAAGCCGGGAACTCAGGAAACACCATATATTTT
CDR3: CASSQAGNSGNTIYF

J: TRBJ1-1
D: NA
V: TRBV3-1/TRBV3-2
size: NA
DNA: TGTGCCAGCAGCCAAGGCGTGGTACGTAACACTGAAGCTTTCTTT
CDR3: CASSQGVVRNTEAFF

J: TRBJ1-5
D: TRBD1
V: TRBV2
size: NA
DNA: TGTGCCAGCAGTGAAGTGGACAGGAATCAGCCCCAGCATTTT
CDR3: CASSEVDRNQPQHF

J: TRBJ2-1
D: NA
V: TRBV4-3
size: NA
DNA: TGCGCCAGCAGCCCCCGTTCGGTCTTC
CDR3: CASSPRSVF

J: TRBJ2-2
D: TRBD2
V: TRBV25-1
size: NA
DNA: TGTGCCAGCAGTGGAACTAGCGGGGGAAACACCGGGGAGCTGTTTTTT
CDR3: CASSGTSGGNTGELFF

J: TRBJ2-1
D: TRBD2
V: TRBV6-6
size: NA
DNA: TGTGCCAGCAGTTTGGGACTAGATCCCTACAATGAGCAGTTCTTC
CDR3: CASSLGLDPYNEQFF

J: TRBJ2-7
D: NA
V: TRBV6-5
size: NA
DNA: TGTGCCACCAGGGCCCCCGCCAGGGTGGTCGAGCAGTACTTC
CDR3: CATRAPARVVEQYF

J: TRBJ2-1
D: TRBD2
V: TRBV9
size: NA
DNA: TGTGCCAGCAGCGTAACGGGACTAAACTACAATGAGCAGTTCTTC
CDR3: CASSVTGLNYNEQFF

J: TRBJ2-7
D: NA
V: TRBV9
size: NA
DNA: TGTGCCAGCAGCGTAGCTGCAGGTTACGAGCAGTACTTC
CDR3: CASSVAAGYEQYF

J: TRBJ2-5
D: NA
V: TRBV28
size: once
DNA: TGTGCCAGCAGCGGGAGACGAGGGGCCCCCCAAGAGACCCAGTACTTC
CDR3: CASSGRRGAPQETQYF

J: TRBJ2-3
D: NA
V: TRBV7-8
size: NA
DNA: TGTGCCAGCAGACCTACAGGGAAAGATACGCAGTATTTT
CDR3: CASRPTGKDTQYF